What follows describes a single T cell receptor (beta chain). This record belongs to a study of blood T cell repertoires in COVID-19. CDR1 and CDR2 from the germline V gene are SGHAT and FQNNGV. CDR3 length equals 12 residues. The V end lost 3 bases, the J end lost 10 bases, and 10 bases lay between the germline ends. The repertoire was sequenced with immunoSEQ multiplex PCR; TCRdb's copy has only in-frame clones and lacks some. Of over 60,000 clones in the sample, approximately 80% were seen once. The TCR sequence derives from a human donor in a cohort sampled during active COVID-19. Material: peripheral blood. The genes are TRBV11-2 and TRBJ2-1, with D perhaps matching TRBD2 (5 bases). CDR3 sequence (DNA): TGTGCCAGCAGCTTGGACTGGAGGGAGCAGTTCTTC. Residues: CASSLDWREQFF.